The 17 T cell receptor beta chains below come from one sample, sequenced in a study of T-cell reconstitution after alpha-beta-depleted transplantation in children. TCRbeta library preparation incorporated unique molecular identifiers. TCRdb re-derived calls from the PCR reads in MiXCR, one entry per CDR3 protein. The repertoire holds some 290,000 distinct CDR3 sequences, with approximately 9.6% as singletons. This specimen was PBMCs from the stem cell graft donor, taken from the stem cell graft. The receptors come from a human donor who donated a stem cell graft to a child with SCID.

This chain uses TRBV2 with TRBJ1-5, with 9 bases fitting TRBD1. This CDR3 region has 14 residues. Germline values: CDR1 SNHLY, CDR2 FYNNEI. V shed 5 bases and J 7 bases; nucleotides not matched to a gene: 6. For the CDR3, the DNA is TGTGCCAGCAGTTCACAGGGGGCTGGACAGCCCCAGCATTTT. This gives the protein CASSSQGAGQPQHF.

This chain connects TRBV12-3 or TRBV12-4 to TRBJ2-1, with no clear D. The CDR3 spans 17 residues. Trimming took off 0 bases at V and 5 bases at J, with 17 bases between the two ends. The CDR3 protein is CASSLARGFTTDNEQFF. CDR3 coding DNA: TGTGCCAGCAGTTTAGCGCGTGGCTTTACTACCGACAATGAGCAGTTCTTC.

This clonotype was found a few times. This sequence joins TRBV28 and TRBJ1-6; D not resolved. Germline V gene sequence: CDR1 MDHEN, CDR2 SYDVKM. V gave up 2 bases and J gave up 14 bases, with 13 bases separating them. The CDR3 is 13 residues long. CDR3 coding DNA: TGTGCCAGCAGTTTAAACTTCCCTAAGGCCCTCCACTTT. Translation gives CASSLNFPKALHF.

The chain is built from TRBV5-1 and TRBJ1-6; TRBD1 matches at 8 bases. V shed 0 bases and J 8 bases; nucleotides not matched to a gene: 7. Germline CDR1 and CDR2: SGHRS and YFSETQ. The length of the CDR3 is 16 residues. The CDR3 region is CASSLGTGTGDSPLHF. The CDR3 nucleotides read TGCGCCAGCAGCTTGGGGACCGGGACAGGAGATTCACCCCTCCACTTT.

Note on this clonotype: The CDR3 end shows no conserved phenylalanine or tryptophan, and so a read error is likely. The rearrangement links TRBV12-3 or TRBV12-4 to TRBJ2-1; D is uncertain. Trimming stripped 3 bases from V and 2 bases from J, with 11 bases between. The CDR3 length is 15 residues. The CDR3 nucleotides read TGTGCCAGCAGTTTCCCTCGTGGAACCTACAATGAGCAGTTCTTA. This codes for CASSFPRGTYNEQFL.

The chain links TRBV4-2 to TRBJ2-3, with TRBD2 identical over 11 bases. Germline-derived CDR1 and CDR2 are LGHNA and YNFKEQ. With V trimmed by 0 bases and J by 5 bases, 4 bases remained unmatched. The CDR3 runs to 16 residues. CDR3 in DNA: TGTGCCAGCAGCCAAGATGCCACTAGCGGGGGAGATACGCAGTATTTT. Amino acids: CASSQDATSGGDTQYF.

The table lists this clonotype with many counts. V and J are TRBV21-1 and TRBJ2-1; TRBD1 was called by the table and not checked on the DNA. TRBV21-1 is shown as a pseudogene. The CDR3 runs to 14 residues. CDR3 in DNA: TGTGCCAGCAGCAAAGGGACCCGGGGGGGACGTGAATTCTTC. Translated, it gives CASSKGTRGGREFF.

The chain uses TRBV14 and TRBJ2-7, with 10 bases lining up with TRBD2. Germline assignment: CDR1 SGHDN and CDR2 FVKESK. Trimming cost V 5 bases and J 4 bases; bases outside gene matches: 8. This CDR3 spans 15 amino acids. The CDR3 coding sequence is TGTGCCAGCAGCAGGATAGCGGGGGGCCAGTACGAGCAGTACTTC. Translating gives CASSRIAGGQYEQYF.

This clonotype was observed a handful of times. J is TRBJ2-1 and V is TRBV5-1; 12 nucleotides agree with TRBD2. Unmatched junction bases numbered 8, after V lost 3 bases and J lost 7 bases. Germline-derived CDR1 and CDR2 are SGHRS and YFSETQ. The CDR3 spans 16 residues. The CDR3 is CASSSTSGGLLNEQFF. The CDR3 bases are TGCGCCAGCAGCTCCACTAGCGGGGGGTTACTAAATGAGCAGTTCTTC. Variable domain in full (rest from reference TRBV5-1 and TRBJ2-1): KAGVTQTPRYLIKTRGQQVTLSCSPISGHRSVSWYQQTPGQGLQFLFEYFSETQRNKGNFPGRFSGRQFSNSRSEMNVSTLELGDSALYLCASSSTSGGLLNEQFFGPGTRLTVL.

This clonotype was counted ten times or more. The CDR3 nucleotides read TGTGCCAGCAGTTTTCCGGCCGGGGCCAACGTCCTGACTTTC. It encodes CASSFPAGANVLTF. J is TRBJ2-6 and V is TRBV12-3 or TRBV12-4; D gene uncertain. The CDR3 sequence is 14 residues long. V lost 3 bases, J lost 4 bases, and 7 bases lay in between.

This clonotype showed up just a few times. The chain joins TRBV5-1 to TRBJ2-3; D might be TRBD2 (7 bases). V lost 3 bases to trimming and J lost 3 bases, with 14 bases between them. This CDR3 contains 15 residues. Per the germline V gene, CDR1 is SGHRS and CDR2 is YFSETQ. CDR3 coding DNA: TGCGCCAGCAGCTGGGCGGGGGCCGGGACAGATACGCAGTATTTT. Encoded protein: CASSWAGAGTDTQYF. Together with reference TRBV5-1 and TRBJ2-3, the CDR3 gives the full variable domain: KAGVTQTPRYLIKTRGQQVTLSCSPISGHRSVSWYQQTPGQGLQFLFEYFSETQRNKGNFPGRFSGRQFSNSRSEMNVSTLELGDSALYLCASSWAGAGTDTQYFGPGTRLTVL.

There are many counts of this clonotype. The CDR3 DNA follows: TGTGCCAGCAGCTTAGGATCGGCCCAGCCCCAGCATTTT. It encodes CASSLGSAQPQHF. This rearrangement joins TRBV7-9 to TRBJ1-5; D is ambiguous. CDR3 length equals 13 residues. Trimming stripped 1 base from V and 7 bases from J, with 8 bases between. In germline, CDR1 is SEHNR, CDR2 FQNEAQ (reference sequence).

The rearrangement joins TRBV9 to TRBJ2-1; D may be TRBD1 (8 bases). This CDR3 is built from 16 residues. Trimming stripped 4 bases from V and 5 bases from J, with 19 bases between. Germline V gives CDR1 SGDLS, CDR2 YYNGEE. CDR3 nucleotide sequence: TGTGCCAGCAGCCCAACAGGGGGGACTACTAACAATGAGCAGTTCTTC. Amino acid sequence: CASSPTGGTTNNEQFF. The variable domain in full, with the rest retrieved from reference TRBV9 and TRBJ2-1, is DSGVTQTPKHLITATGQRVTLRCSPRSGDLSVYWYQQSLDQGLQFLIQYYNGEERAKGNILERFSAQQFPDLHSELNLSSLELGDSALYFCASSPTGGTTNNEQFFGPGTRLTVL.

The J gene is TRBJ2-3, the V gene TRBV9; D is undetermined. Trimming shortened V by 4 bases and J by 2 bases, and 17 bases separated the two germline ends. The CDR3 has 16 amino acids. Germline CDR1 and CDR2: SGDLS and YYNGEE. This CDR3 is CASSPRAGTFTDTQYF. DNA for the CDR3: TGTGCCAGCAGCCCCCGTGCAGGAACGTTCACAGATACGCAGTATTTT. Based on the CDR3 plus reference TRBV9 and TRBJ2-3, the full variable domain is DSGVTQTPKHLITATGQRVTLRCSPRSGDLSVYWYQQSLDQGLQFLIQYYNGEERAKGNILERFSAQQFPDLHSELNLSSLELGDSALYFCASSPRAGTFTDTQYFGPGTRLTVL.

In its sample, this clonotype was seen a few times. CDR3 DNA: TGTGCCAGCAGCTTCCGAGGTGGCCTGAACACTGAAGCTTTCTTT. Its translation is CASSFRGGLNTEAFF. The rearrangement uses TRBV9 and TRBJ1-1; no reliable D call. Germline V CDR1 and CDR2: SGDLS, YYNGEE. V was clipped by 4 bases and J by 0 bases, with 13 bases between them. The length of the CDR3 is 15 residues.

Ten or more counts support this clonotype. J is TRBJ1-2 and V is TRBV11-2, with 10 bases aligning to TRBD1. Germline V lookup: CDR1 SGHAT, CDR2 FQNNGV. The CDR3 covers 14 residues. The V and J ends lost 4 bases and 3 bases, in that order; junction bases with no gene match: 2. The chain's CDR3 is CASSWTGGDYGYTF. CDR3 in DNA: TGTGCCAGCAGCTGGACAGGGGGGGACTATGGCTACACCTTC.

Many counts were recorded for this clonotype. The V call is TRBV18, the J call TRBJ2-7; TRBD2 matches 7 bases. This CDR3 has 14 amino acids. Germline V lookup: CDR1 KGHSH, CDR2 LQKENI. Trimming cost V 6 bases and J 1 base; bases outside gene matches: 6. This CDR3 is CASSPRTSSYEQYF. CDR3 DNA: TGTGCCAGCTCCCCGCGGACTAGTTCCTACGAGCAGTACTTC.